This is a list of T cell receptor beta chains from one sample in a study of shared T cell receptors in the human thymus. TCRdb keeps only in-frame clones here, not all; method: immunoSEQ multiplex PCR. The table records about 540,000 clones, approximately 80% of them present only once. The sample was also linked to a second study, of human thymus T cells.

The sample comprised thymocytes. All receptors derive from a boy younger than two with a congenital heart defect. Each CDR3 is given with its conserved first and last residue. D genes are given only for firm matches. The size of a clone is reported for some rows only, either as once, few or many, or as a class for expanded clones.

DNA	CDR3	J	size	V	D
TGCAGTGCCGAGGGCAGGTTTGAAGCTTTCTTT	CSAEGRFEAFF	TRBJ1-1	-	TRBV20-1	-
TGTGCCAGCAGTGATCAACCCTGGGCCCCACTCCAAGAGACCCAGTACTTC	CASSDQPWAPLQETQYF	TRBJ2-5	-	TRBV2	-
TGTGCCACCAGGGTGGACAGGGCAAGGGACACTGAAGCTTTCTTT	CATRVDRARDTEAFF	TRBJ1-1	-	TRBV15	TRBD1
TGCGCCAGCAGCTTGGCGGGGGCGAACACCGGGGAGCTGTTTTTT	CASSLAGANTGELFF	TRBJ2-2	-	TRBV5-1	-
TGTGCTAGCAGCTTGCGGGACAGGGGGTATGAGCAGTACTTC	CASSLRDRGYEQYF	TRBJ2-5	-	TRBV7-7	TRBD1
TGTGCCAGCAGCCACCCCTACCGGGGAGATACGCAGTATTTT	CASSHPYRGDTQYF	TRBJ2-3	-	TRBV14	-
TGTGCCAGCAGGGCGCGGACTAGCGGGGTCCTTACTTCCTACAATGAGCAGTTCTTC	CASRARTSGVLTSYNEQFF	TRBJ2-1	-	TRBV27	TRBD2
TGTGCCACCAGCGGACTGACTAGCGGGAGGCGGGGAGCCAAAAACATTCAGTACTTC	CATSGLTSGRRGAKNIQYF	TRBJ2-4	once	TRBV15	TRBD2
TGTGCCAGCAGCTCCACCGGGACTAGCGGGAGCGATGAGCAGTTCTTC	CASSSTGTSGSDEQFF	TRBJ2-1	-	TRBV7-6	TRBD2
TGTGCCACAACGCGGAGCATGAACACTGAAGCTTTCTTT	CATTRSMNTEAFF	TRBJ1-1	-	TRBV27	-
TGTGCCAGCAGCCCGGTCAGGGGGCGGGCTGAAGCTTTCTTT	CASSPVRGRAEAFF	TRBJ1-1	-	TRBV11-3	TRBD1
TGCGCCAGCAGCCCCTCTAGGGACTGGAGCTCCTACGAGCAGTACTTC	CASSPSRDWSSYEQYF	TRBJ2-7	-	TRBV4-1	-
TGTGCCAGCAGCTTGGAGGGGATGGCTAACTATGGCTACACCTTC	CASSLEGMANYGYTF	TRBJ1-2	few	TRBV5-6	-
TGTGCCAGCAGTGTGGGACTCCCTCTGAACACCGGGGAGCTGTTTTTT	CASSVGLPLNTGELFF	TRBJ2-2	-	TRBV2	-
TGTGCCAGCAGTGCGCTAGGATCCACAGGGAGCTCCTACGAGCAGTACTTC	CASSALGSTGSSYEQYF	TRBJ2-7	-	TRBV6-1	-
TGTGCCAGTAGTATAGATTCTCTTTGGGACTCGGGCGGGGAGCTGTTTTTT	CASSIDSLWDSGGELFF	TRBJ2-2	-	TRBV19	-
TGTGCCAGCACCCTATCCAGCGGGAACACAGATACGCAGTATTTT	CASTLSSGNTDTQYF	TRBJ2-3	-	TRBV7-8	TRBD2
TGTGCCAGCAGTGAAGGGGTTCAAGGCTATGGCTACACCTTC	CASSEGVQGYGYTF	TRBJ1-2	-	TRBV6-4	-
TGTGCCAGCAGCGAATCCCCCCTCGGGACAGGGCCTTACAATGAGCAGTTCTTC	CASSESPLGTGPYNEQFF	TRBJ2-1	-	TRBV7-3	TRBD1
TGTGCCTGGAGTGTACTAGGGTCGAATCAGCCCCAGCATTTT	CAWSVLGSNQPQHF	TRBJ1-5	-	TRBV30	-
TGTGCCAGCAGTTTAAGGGACTTCCCCTACAATGAGCAGTTCTTC	CASSLRDFPYNEQFF	TRBJ2-1	-	TRBV27	-
TGCGCCAGCAGTCCAAGCGGATCCAGCTCCTACGAGCAGTACTTC	CASSPSGSSSYEQYF	TRBJ2-7	-	TRBV10-2	-
TGTGCCAGCAGCTTAGGACAGACAGCGAGGTACTTC	CASSLGQTARYF	TRBJ2-7	-	TRBV5-8	-
TGTGCCAGCAGCTTAGTTTCGGTGAGAGCGGGGGGCTACGAGCAGTACTTC	CASSLVSVRAGGYEQYF	TRBJ2-7	-	TRBV7-2	TRBD2
TGTGCCAGCAGCCAGGCGTCTGCGGGAAGCACCGGGGAGCTGTTTTTT	CASSQASAGSTGELFF	TRBJ2-2	-	TRBV14	-
TGTGCCAGCACCCCAGCGGGAGATACGCAGTATTTT	CASTPAGDTQYF	TRBJ2-3	-	TRBV5-5	-
TGTGCCTGGAGTGTTGCAGGGAGGGGCAATCAGCCCCAGCATTTT	CAWSVAGRGNQPQHF	TRBJ1-5	-	TRBV30	-
TGCGCCAGCCGTCGGTGGTACGAGCAGTACTTC	CASRRWYEQYF	TRBJ2-7	-	TRBV10-1	-